By share, the clone carrying this T cell receptor beta chain ranks as medium-sized (0.01 to 0.1%). Antigen: not known. This sample is part of a study of T cells after posttransplantation cyclophosphamide. Notes on the study in general: After PTCy, TRB diversity resembled that of CNI/methotrexate controls. Later post-transplant blood repertoires were often dominated by donor CD8+ memory clones. Blood and skin or GI T cell repertoires showed limited TRB overlap.

The CDR3 runs 14 residues. Germline loops: CDR1 MDHEN, CDR2 SYDVKM. The trim removed 5 bases at V and 8 bases at J, leaving 11 bases unmatched. Cyclophosphamide on days +3 and +4 followed busulfan-fludarabine conditioning and a marrow graft. TCRdb's table, derived via immunoSEQ multiplex PCR, lists solely in-frame clones and lacks some. The profile covers 2,500 to 3,500 clones, none occurring a single time. This chain joins TRBV28 and TRBJ1-1; the match to TRBD1 covers 7 bases. Sequencing used PBMCs, obtained after allogeneic stem cell transplant with posttransplant cyclophosphamide. This clonotype was sampled from a female patient in her 60s who received an allogeneic stem cell transplant from a related donor and was CMV-positive. Some of these T cells may belong to the graft donor. The CDR3 loop is CASSPGTAWGEAFF. CDR3 in DNA: TGTGCCAGCAGTCCCGGGACAGCCTGGGGGGAAGCTTTCTTT.